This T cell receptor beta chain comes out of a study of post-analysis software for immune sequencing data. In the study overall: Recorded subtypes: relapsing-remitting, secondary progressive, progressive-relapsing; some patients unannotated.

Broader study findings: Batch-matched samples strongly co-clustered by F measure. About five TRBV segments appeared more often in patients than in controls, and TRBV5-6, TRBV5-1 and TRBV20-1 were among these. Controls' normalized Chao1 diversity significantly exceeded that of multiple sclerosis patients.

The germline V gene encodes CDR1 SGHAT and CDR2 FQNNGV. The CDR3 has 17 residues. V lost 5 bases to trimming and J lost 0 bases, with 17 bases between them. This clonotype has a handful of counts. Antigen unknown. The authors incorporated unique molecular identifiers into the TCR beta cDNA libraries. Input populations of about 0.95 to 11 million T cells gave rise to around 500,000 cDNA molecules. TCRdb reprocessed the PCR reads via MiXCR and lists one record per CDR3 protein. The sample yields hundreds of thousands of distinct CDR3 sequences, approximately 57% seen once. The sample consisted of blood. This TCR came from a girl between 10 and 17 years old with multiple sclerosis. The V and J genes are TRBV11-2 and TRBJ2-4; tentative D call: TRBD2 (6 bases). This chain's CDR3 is CASSHISGPIAKNIQYF. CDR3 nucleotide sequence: TGTGCCAGCAGCCACATAAGCGGGCCCATAGCCAAAAACATTCAGTACTTC. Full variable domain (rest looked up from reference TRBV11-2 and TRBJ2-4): EAGVAQSPRYKIIEKRQSVAFWCNPISGHATLYWYQQILGQGPKLLIQFQNNGVVDDSQLPKDRFSAERLKGVDSTLKIQPAKLEDSAVYLCASSHISGPIAKNIQYFGAGTRLSVL.